These 24 T cell receptor beta chains came from one sample sequenced in a study of CD8 T cells in Susac syndrome. Reverse transcription used 0.5 to 1 ug RNA and random hexamers. TCRdb passed the immunoSEQ multiplex PCR reads through MiXCR, listing each CDR3 protein once. Here the sample spans some 200,000 distinct CDR3 sequences, roughly 96% being singletons. Sequences were obtained from CD4+ T cells from PBMCs. The receptor set was obtained from a human donor with multiple sclerosis.

The rearrangement joins TRBV4-2 to TRBJ1-4; no clear D. With 0 bases removed from V and 8 bases from J, the gap between germline ends came to 13 bases. Germline V lookup: CDR1 LGHNA, CDR2 YNFKEQ. This CDR3 has 15 amino acids. The CDR3 nucleotides read TGTGCCAGCAGCCAAGAGAGCAATAATCAGGAAAAACTGTTTTTT. It codes for CASSQESNNQEKLFF.

In its sample, this clonotype was seen once. V usage is TRBV30 and J usage is TRBJ1-1; the D is unclear. The CDR3 consists of 11 residues. Germline loops: CDR1 GTSNPN, CDR2 SVGIG (reference sequence). With 8 bases removed from V and 0 bases from J, the gap between germline ends came to 7 bases. The chain's CDR3 is CAQGLNTEAFF. The CDR3 coding sequence is TGTGCCCAAGGTTTGAACACTGAAGCTTTCTTT. Using reference TRBV30 and TRBJ1-1 for the parts outside the CDR3, the full variable domain is SQTIHQWPATLVQPVGSPLSLECTVEGTSNPNLYWYRQAAGRGLQLLFYSVGIGQISSEVPQNLSASRPQDRQFILSSKKLLLSDSGFYLCAQGLNTEAFFGQGTRLTVV.

The V gene is TRBV30, the J gene TRBJ1-3; D is unclear. The CDR3 spans 15 residues. V was cut by 0 bases and J by 0 bases, with 9 bases left in between. Germline V CDR1 and CDR2: GTSNPN, SVGIG (reference sequence). The CDR3 DNA follows: TGTGCCTGGAGTGTAGGCCGGAACTCTGGAAACACCATATATTTT. Its translation is CAWSVGRNSGNTIYF.

V and J are TRBV19 and TRBJ2-5, with 9 bases that match TRBD2. The germline gives CDR1 LNHDA, CDR2 SQIVND (reference sequence). The trim removed 3 bases at V and 5 bases at J, leaving 7 bases unmatched. The CDR3 runs 15 residues. The chain's CDR3 is CASSISGGAPETQYF. In nucleotides, the CDR3 is TGTGCCAGTAGTATTAGCGGGGGAGCCCCGGAGACCCAGTACTTC.

The chain carries TRBV5-4 and TRBJ2-1, with TRBD2 matching 10 bases. Germline CDR1 is SGHNT and CDR2 is YYREEE (reference sequence). With 4 bases clipped from V and 8 bases from J, the junction kept 9 bases outside the gene matches. CDR3 length: 15 residues. Here the CDR3 reads CASSRTSGAAYEQFF. CDR3 bases: TGTGCCAGCAGCAGGACTAGCGGAGCTGCTTATGAGCAGTTCTTC.

In its sample, this clonotype was seen once. The chain carries TRBV29-1 and TRBJ2-1; D remains unclear. The CDR3 totals 10 residues. Germline values: CDR1 SQVTM, CDR2 ANQGSEA. V was shortened by 7 bases and J by 7 bases, with 8 bases between the two germline ends. The CDR3 DNA is TGCAGCGGGGTCCTAAATGAGCAGTTCTTC. Protein product: CSGVLNEQFF.

The genes are TRBV12-3 or TRBV12-4 and TRBJ2-1; 8 bases agree with TRBD2. The ends lost 3 bases at V and 11 bases at J; junction bases unmatched: 9. The CDR3 consists of 14 residues. This CDR3 reads CASSLNLAGLQQFF. CDR3 bases: TGTGCCAGCAGTTTGAACCTAGCGGGTCTTCAGCAGTTCTTC.

The rearrangement joins TRBV11-2 to TRBJ2-3; D not resolved. Germline-derived CDR1 and CDR2 are SGHAT and FQNNGV. The germline V and J ends were trimmed by 8 bases and 2 bases, with 14 bases remaining between them. CDR3 size: 14 residues. CDR3 nucleotide sequence: TGTGCCAGCTGCCTGAGTAGGAACACAGATACGCAGTATTTT. Its translation is CASCLSRNTDTQYF.

This chain uses TRBV20-1 with TRBJ1-2; D gene uncertain. The ends were cut back, 6 bases at V and 7 bases at J, with 15 bases in the middle. Looked up from germline, CDR1 is DFQATT and CDR2 is SNEGSKA (reference sequence). This CDR3 spans 12 amino acids. CDR3 loop: CSADANASGYTF. CDR3 sequence (DNA): TGCAGTGCCGACGCCAATGCTAGTGGCTACACCTTC.

This clonotype has a single count. This chain uses TRBV10-3 with TRBJ2-7; TRBD1 aligns across 7 bases. CDR3 length: 14 residues. Germline V gene lookup returns CDR1 ENHRY and CDR2 SYGVKD. The ends lost 6 bases at V and 3 bases at J; junction bases unmatched: 8. The CDR3 region has the DNA TGTGCCATCAGGCCCCGGGACAGTTACTACGAGCAGTACTTC. Amino acids: CAIRPRDSYYEQYF.

The chain joins TRBV5-1 to TRBJ2-7, with D hard to call. Trimming removed 1 base at V and 2 bases at J, with 13 bases between. The germline V gene has CDR1 SGHRS and CDR2 YFSETQ. The CDR3 covers 15 residues. CDR3 in amino acids: CASSLHRVGAYEQYF. The CDR3 nucleotides are TGCGCCAGCAGCTTGCACCGGGTTGGGGCCTACGAGCAGTACTTC.

The J gene is TRBJ2-7, the V gene TRBV3-1, with 10 bases fitting TRBD1. The ends lost 4 bases at V and 3 bases at J; junction bases unmatched: 3. Germline V gene lookup returns CDR1 LGHDT and CDR2 YNNKEL (reference sequence). There are 14 residues in the CDR3. CDR3 residues: CASSRQGALYEQYF. The CDR3 DNA sequence: TGTGCCAGCAGCCGACAGGGGGCTCTCTACGAGCAGTACTTC.

V and J are TRBV29-1 and TRBJ2-2; possibly TRBD2 for D (6 bases). The V end lost 6 bases, the J end lost 5 bases, and 16 bases lay between the germline ends. Germline CDR1 is SQVTM and CDR2 is ANQGSEA. This CDR3 is 14 amino acids long. CDR3 sequence: CSVTLRLETGELFF. The CDR3 bases are TGCAGCGTGACGCTTCGACTAGAAACCGGGGAGCTGTTTTTT.

This sequence joins TRBV25-1 and TRBJ2-1; D uncertain. The CDR3 has 11 amino acids. CDR1 and CDR2 (germline): MGHDK, SYGVNS. Trimming pared 6 bases from V and 9 bases from J, leaving 9 bases between. Written as DNA, the CDR3 is TGTGCCAGCAGGAGAGCTAGTGAGCAGTTCTTC. Its translation is CASRRASEQFF.

This chain links TRBV18 with TRBJ2-7, with 9 bases identical to TRBD2. The CDR3 loop spans 16 amino acids. CDR1 is KGHSH, CDR2 LQKENI, per germline. The V and J ends lost 4 bases and 1 base, in that order; junction bases with no gene match: 8. DNA of the CDR3: TGTGCCAGCTCACTTCAACCGGGACTAGCATCCTACGAGCAGTACTTC. It specifies CASSLQPGLASYEQYF.

The V call is TRBV3-1, the J call TRBJ2-1, with no clear D. Deletions cut 4 bases from V and 10 bases from J, with 14 bases between. The CDR3 is 13 residues long. Germline assignment: CDR1 LGHDT and CDR2 YNNKEL (reference sequence). The CDR3 DNA reads as TGTGCCAGCAGCCGGGCGTGGGTGGAAGAGCAGTTCTTC. Amino acid sequence: CASSRAWVEEQFF.

The CDR3 nucleotides are TGCAGTGCTATTACAGGGATCCACGAGCAGTACTTC. As protein: CSAITGIHEQYF. This chain connects TRBV20-1 to TRBJ2-7; the D gene is possibly TRBD1 (6 bases). The germline CDR1 and CDR2 sequences are DFQATT and SNEGSKA (reference sequence). The CDR3 is made up of 12 amino acids. The germline V and J ends were trimmed by 4 bases and 5 bases, with 12 bases remaining between them.

The chain has TRBV29-1 and TRBJ2-6; D not certain. V lost 5 bases and J lost 0, with 11 bases in between. The CDR3 is 15 residues long. Germline-derived CDR1 and CDR2 are SQVTM and ANQGSEA. The CDR3 DNA reads TGCAGCGTTTTTCTCCCGATCTCTGGGGCCAACGTCCTGACTTTC. Protein: CSVFLPISGANVLTF.

V gene TRBV29-1 combines with J gene TRBJ2-5; D ambiguous. Trimming cost V 1 base and J 4 bases, with 10 bases left between them. The CDR3 is 13 residues long. From germline, CDR1 is SQVTM and CDR2 ANQGSEA. DNA for the CDR3: TGCAGCGTTGAAGCTTCCACGGCAGAGACCCAGTACTTC. It codes for CSVEASTAETQYF.

This sequence joins TRBV5-1 and TRBJ1-1; 8 bases line up with TRBD1. V gave up 6 bases and J gave up 1 base; unmatched junction bases: 5. The CDR3 extends over 14 amino acids. Looked up from germline, CDR1 is SGHRS and CDR2 is YFSETQ. CDR3 coding DNA: TGCGCCAGCACGCTGACAGGGGCGAACACTGAAGCTTTCTTT. This codes for CASTLTGANTEAFF.

This sequence joins TRBV7-8 and TRBJ2-1; D is ambiguous. The CDR3 covers 13 residues. Germline V gene data show CDR1 as SGHVS and CDR2 as FQNEAQ. Trimming cost V 5 bases and J 8 bases, with 13 bases left between them. The CDR3 loop reads CASSPLPRYEQFF. The CDR3 nucleotides read TGTGCCAGCAGCCCTTTACCGCGGTATGAGCAGTTCTTC.

The chain employs TRBV4-1 and TRBJ1-5; D possibly corresponds to TRBD1 (6 bases). This CDR3 region has 15 residues. V was trimmed by 3 bases and J by 9 bases, leaving 18 bases between them. Germline assignment: CDR1 MGHRA and CDR2 YSYEKL. CDR3 protein: CASSQTYTGTGPQHF. CDR3 coding DNA: TGCGCCAGCAGCCAGACGTACACAGGGACCGGGCCCCAGCATTTT.

This clonotype appeared once. The V call is TRBV3-1, the J call TRBJ2-3; no clear D. The CDR3 length is 13 residues. Germline-derived CDR1 and CDR2 are LGHDT and YNNKEL (reference sequence). Trimming stripped 1 base from V and 2 bases from J, with 4 bases between. The CDR3 nucleotides are TGTGCCAGCAGCCAAGGGATCACAGATACGCAGTATTTT. It codes for CASSQGITDTQYF.

This chain joins TRBV29-1 and TRBJ1-1; D is ambiguous. The CDR3 has 13 residues. Germline V gene data show CDR1 as SQVTM and CDR2 as ANQGSEA. V was trimmed by 4 bases and J by 1 base, leaving 10 bases between them. The CDR3 spells CSVGREKNTEAFF. The CDR3 DNA sequence: TGCAGCGTTGGTAGGGAAAAGAACACTGAAGCTTTCTTT.